This T cell receptor (beta chain) was documented in a study of PD-1 blockade in classical Hodgkin lymphoma. Study-wide results and caveats: Patients who initiated nivolumab within 1 year of ASCT were excluded.

Every patient was affected by relapse after autologous stem cell transplantation, while exposure to brentuximab vedotin was not uniform. Classifying best responses yielded complete response, partial response or progressive disease. This clone was found a few times. Antigen specificity is unknown. Some clones are missing from TCRdb's copy, which holds only in-frame ones; the method was immunoSEQ multiplex PCR. The sample carries approximately 60,000 clones, approximately 89% recorded once. The V and J ends lost 4 bases and 11 bases respectively, with 12 bases between them. The CDR3 sequence is 13 residues long. Germline lookup yields CDR1 LNHDA and CDR2 SQIVND (reference sequence).

The TCR was taken from a human donor with classical Hodgkin lymphoma. The sequencing here drew on peripheral blood mononuclear cells (PBMCs), taken at baseline. The rearrangement joins TRBV19 to TRBJ1-6; maybe TRBD1 (5 bases). CDR3 sequence reads: CASSTGLGTPLHF. For the CDR3, the DNA is TGTGCCAGTAGTACAGGGTTAGGGACACCCCTCCACTTT. Full variable domain (remainder filled in from reference TRBV19 and TRBJ1-6): DGGITQSPKYLFRKEGQNVTLSCEQNLNHDAMYWYRQDPGQGLRLIYYSQIVNDFQKGDIAEGYSVSREKKESFPLTVTSAQKNPTAFYLCASSTGLGTPLHFGNGTRLTVT.